The 29 T cell receptor beta chains presented below share a single source sample, sequenced in a study of shared clonotypes between healthy human individuals (dated by TCRdb to the early 2020s). Libraries were made using the immunoSEQ multiplex PCR assay. Drawn from immuneACCESS, this table holds only the in-frame rearrangements with V and J called that TCRdb kept. Clones are partly lost; checked studies trace under half to an unresolved V gene and leave the rest unexplained. The sample table records hundreds of thousands of clones; about four fifths of these occur just once. About 12% of the sample is held by the ten biggest clonotypes. Sequenced: PBMCs. Receptors were obtained from a woman between 40 and 50 years old in good health. Some clones in this sample may be carry-over from other donors' samples.

The rearrangement joins TRBV28 to TRBJ2-7; TRBD1 matches at 8 bases. Germline CDR1 and CDR2: MDHEN and SYDVKM. Germline trimming cut 8 bases from V and 0 bases from J; bases unmatched to any gene: 6. The CDR3 covers 14 residues. Here the CDR3 DNA reads TGTGCCAGCGGTACAGGGGGGAGCTCCTACGAGCAGTACTTC. Its translation: CASGTGGSSYEQYF.

The V call is TRBV7-2, the J call TRBJ2-7, with D unresolved. This CDR3 is built from 15 residues. The germline V and J ends were trimmed by 5 bases and 2 bases, with 16 bases remaining between them. Germline V gene data show CDR1 as SGHTA and CDR2 as FQGNSA. The CDR3 protein is CASSPASMQTYEQYF. Here the CDR3 DNA reads TGTGCCAGCAGCCCGGCTTCGATGCAGACCTACGAGCAGTACTTC.

This chain links TRBV29-1 with TRBJ1-2, with 9 nucleotides matching TRBD1. The V gene end was trimmed by 5 bases and the J gene end by 10 bases; junction bases not matched to a gene: 8. Per the germline V gene, CDR1 is SQVTM and CDR2 is ANQGSEA. CDR3 size: 12 residues. CDR3 coding DNA: TGCAGCGTTTCTCCGGGACAGGGAGTCTACACCTTC. It is translated as CSVSPGQGVYTF.

The chain is built from TRBV11-3 and TRBJ2-1; 14 bases align to TRBD2. V was pared by 4 bases and J by 9 bases, with 8 bases of the junction left unmatched. The CDR3 is made up of 16 amino acids. The germline V gene encodes CDR1 SGHNT and CDR2 YENEEA. The CDR3, as DNA: TGTGCCAGCAGCTCAATGGGACTAGCGGGAGTAGGTGAGCAGTTCTTC. Its protein product is CASSSMGLAGVGEQFF.

The rearrangement joins TRBV28 to TRBJ2-2; D gene uncertain. This CDR3 is 14 amino acids long. Germline-derived CDR1 and CDR2 are MDHEN and SYDVKM. Trimming took off 1 base at V and 3 bases at J, with 6 bases between the two ends. The CDR3 bases are TGTGCCAGCAGTTTATCTGGCCACACCGGGGAGCTGTTTTTT. Encoded protein: CASSLSGHTGELFF.

The rearrangement links TRBV11-3 to TRBJ2-1; D may correspond to TRBD1 or TRBD2 (6 bases each). The CDR3 length is 15 residues. The V gene's germline CDR1 is SGHNT and CDR2 YENEEA. V was clipped by 4 bases and J by 6 bases, with 16 bases between them. CDR3 sequence reads: CASSSRRGDLNEQFF. The CDR3 nucleotides read TGTGCCAGCAGCTCCCGGAGGGGGGATCTCAATGAGCAGTTCTTC.

The rearrangement joins TRBV4-1 to TRBJ1-4; TRBD1 agrees at 8 bases. Germline V gene lookup returns CDR1 MGHRA and CDR2 YSYEKL. V lost 1 base, J lost 3 bases, and 4 bases stayed unmatched. The CDR3 runs 16 residues. The CDR3 nucleotides read TGCGCCAGCAGCCAAGGTTACAGGGGGGCTAATGAAAAACTGTTTTTT. This sequence encodes CASSQGYRGANEKLFF.

The chain uses TRBV11-2 and TRBJ2-2; 7 bases fit TRBD2. The CDR3 totals 15 residues. CDR1 and CDR2 from the germline V gene are SGHAT and FQNNGV. Trimming at V came to 5 bases and at J to 2 bases, leaving 5 bases not matched to a gene. DNA for the CDR3: TGTGCCAGCAGCGGTAGCGGGCTAAACACCGGGGAGCTGTTTTTT. Its translation: CASSGSGLNTGELFF.

The V gene is TRBV10-3, the J gene TRBJ2-2; D unclear. Germline lookup yields CDR1 ENHRY and CDR2 SYGVKD. This CDR3 contains 16 residues. V was shortened by 1 base and J by 1 base, with 10 bases between the two germline ends. The CDR3: CAISELAAQNTGELFF. In nucleotides, the CDR3 is TGTGCCATCAGTGAGTTGGCAGCTCAGAACACCGGGGAGCTGTTTTTT.

V is TRBV28 and J is TRBJ2-7; D perhaps matches TRBD1 (5 bases). CDR3 size: 16 residues. Trimming removed 8 bases from V and 2 bases from J, with 22 bases in between. CDR1 and CDR2 (germline): MDHEN, SYDVKM. The CDR3 DNA reads as TGTGCCAGCTCTCGCCAGGGTGGTGTCATCACCTACGAGCAGTACTTC. Its translation: CASSRQGGVITYEQYF. Complete variable domain (other parts from reference TRBV28 and TRBJ2-7): DVKVTQSSRYLVKRTGEKVFLECVQDMDHENMFWYRQDPGLGLRLIYFSYDVKMKEKGDIPEGYSVSREKKERFSLILESASTNQTSMYLCASSRQGGVITYEQYFGPGTRLTVT.

The CDR3 region has the DNA TGTGCCTGGAGTGTTACAGGGTTGAATTCACCCCTCCACTTT. Amino acid sequence: CAWSVTGLNSPLHF. The chain carries TRBV30 and TRBJ1-6; possible D gene TRBD1, 6 bases. Trimming stripped 0 bases from V and 7 bases from J, with 10 bases between. CDR1 and CDR2 from the germline V gene are GTSNPN and SVGIG (reference sequence). The CDR3 totals 14 residues.

The chain employs TRBV4-1 and TRBJ2-1; 7 nucleotides line up with TRBD2. CDR1 and CDR2 (germline): MGHRA, YSYEKL. The CDR3 covers 16 residues. The V segment lost 1 base and the J segment 1 base; nucleotides outside the gene matches: 4. CDR3 protein: CASSQGERGSYNEQFF. The CDR3 region has the DNA TGCGCCAGCAGCCAAGGGGAGCGGGGTTCCTACAATGAGCAGTTCTTC.

The CDR3 nucleotides read TGTGCCAGCAGTCCACTAGCGGGGAGCACAGATACGCAGTATTTT. Translation: CASSPLAGSTDTQYF. V gene TRBV11-1 combines with J gene TRBJ2-3, with 10 positions matching TRBD2. The germline CDR1 and CDR2 sequences are SGHAT and FQDESV (reference sequence). The junction had 3 bases not matched to a gene; V was cut back by 6 bases and J by 0 bases. The length of the CDR3 is 15 residues.

This clone occurred once. The genes are TRBV18 and TRBJ2-3, with TRBD1 matching over 8 bases. With V trimmed by 4 bases and J by 1 base, 10 bases remained unmatched. The CDR3 totals 17 residues. CDR1 KGHSH and CDR2 LQKENI come from the germline V gene. The CDR3 loop is CASSLGTGSTGTDTQYF. The CDR3 bases are TGTGCCAGCTCACTAGGGACAGGTAGTACCGGCACAGATACGCAGTATTTT.

V usage is TRBV12-5 and J usage is TRBJ2-1; D not resolved. CDR1 LGHNT and CDR2 FRNRAP come from the germline V gene. This CDR3 is 13 amino acids long. V lost 7 bases to trimming and J lost 7 bases, with 14 bases between them. The chain's CDR3 is CASAAPGGNEQFF. The CDR3 bases are TGTGCTAGTGCGGCCCCCGGTGGAAATGAGCAGTTCTTC.

This clone was counted between two and nine times. The V call is TRBV7-3, the J call TRBJ2-2; 15 bases are a match to TRBD2. This CDR3 spans 16 amino acids. Germline loops: CDR1 SGHTA, CDR2 FQGTGA. As DNA, the CDR3 is TGTCCCCCCACCCAAGGGACTAGCGGGAGGTTCGGGGAGCTGTTTTTT. It codes for CPPTQGTSGRFGELFF. The variable domain in full, completed from reference TRBV7-3 and TRBJ2-2, reads GAGVSQTPSNKVTEKGKYVELRCDPISGHTALYWYRQSLGQGPEFLIYFQGTGAADDSGLPNDRFFAVRPEGSVSTLKIQRTERGDSAVYLCPPTQGTSGRFGELFFGEGSRLTVL.

J is TRBJ2-1 and V is TRBV28; D is unclear. The V gene lost 3 bases and the J gene lost 8 bases, with 8 bases spanning the gap. The CDR3 length is 12 residues. Germline CDR1 is MDHEN and CDR2 is SYDVKM. The CDR3 DNA follows: TGTGCCAGCAGTTTGACTTCGGATGAGCAGTTCTTC. As protein: CASSLTSDEQFF.

V gene TRBV11-3 combines with J gene TRBJ2-2; 12 bases are shared with TRBD2. CDR1 SGHNT and CDR2 YENEEA come from the germline V gene. V was pared by 1 base and J by 3 bases, with 9 bases of the junction left unmatched. The CDR3 runs to 19 residues. CDR3 loop: CASSLGRTSGIDYTGELFF. CDR3 sequence (DNA): TGTGCCAGCAGCTTAGGTCGGACTAGCGGGATAGACTACACCGGGGAGCTGTTTTTT.

On this clone itself: Other DNA sequences in the sample encode the same CDR3. J is TRBJ2-7 and V is TRBV9, with a weak D call TRBD1 (5 bases). The length of the CDR3 is 14 residues. Per germline, CDR1 SGDLS and CDR2 YYNGEE. Trimming stripped 0 bases from V and 3 bases from J, with 10 bases between. The CDR3 region is CASSVGGRSYEQYF. The CDR3 nucleotides are TGTGCCAGCAGCGTAGGGGGCAGGAGCTACGAGCAGTACTTC.

This clone has a handful of counts. The chain links TRBV5-6 to TRBJ1-1; a weak D match, TRBD1 (6 bases). This CDR3 spans 13 amino acids. V gave up 4 bases and J gave up 5 bases, with 12 bases separating them. Looked up from germline, CDR1 is SGHDT and CDR2 is YYEEEE. CDR3 nucleotide sequence: TGTGCCAGCAGCGGAACCACAGGGACTGAAGCTTTCTTT. It codes for CASSGTTGTEAFF.

The V gene is TRBV28, the J gene TRBJ1-2; 11 nucleotides agree with TRBD1. Germline CDR1 MDHEN, CDR2 SYDVKM. V gave up 5 bases and J gave up 7 bases; unmatched junction bases: 12. The CDR3 has 16 amino acids. CDR3 residues: CASSLFRTGGFGGYTF. CDR3 coding DNA: TGTGCCAGCAGTCTCTTCCGGACAGGGGGCTTCGGTGGCTACACCTTC.

The chain is built from TRBV5-1 and TRBJ2-6; the D is unclear. There are 16 residues in the CDR3. V was pared by 4 bases and J by 0 bases, with 11 bases between. Germline CDR1 SGHRS, CDR2 YFSETQ. This CDR3 reads CASSQTRVSGANVLTF. In DNA form, the CDR3 reads TGCGCCAGCAGCCAGACAAGGGTCTCTGGGGCCAACGTCCTGACTTTC.

This clone was seen just once. The J gene is TRBJ2-2, the V gene TRBV7-3; 14 bases are shared with TRBD2. The germline CDR1 and CDR2 sequences are SGHTA and FQGTGA. The V gene end was trimmed by 1 base and the J gene end by 6 bases; junction bases not matched to a gene: 4. The CDR3 is made up of 17 amino acids. CDR3 amino acids: CASSLNPGLAGAGELFF. CDR3 coding DNA: TGTGCCAGCAGCTTAAACCCGGGACTAGCGGGAGCCGGGGAGCTGTTTTTT.

As for this clone: Other DNA sequences in the same sample also yield this CDR3. The rearrangement uses TRBV5-1 and TRBJ2-5; the D is unclear. CDR1 and CDR2 from the germline V gene are SGHRS and YFSETQ. The CDR3 runs 12 residues. V was shortened by 2 bases and J by 5 bases, with 7 bases between the two germline ends. CDR3: CASSLGVETQYF. As DNA, the CDR3 is TGCGCCAGCAGCTTAGGAGTGGAGACCCAGTACTTC. Complete variable domain (other parts from reference TRBV5-1 and TRBJ2-5): KAGVTQTPRYLIKTRGQQVTLSCSPISGHRSVSWYQQTPGQGLQFLFEYFSETQRNKGNFPGRFSGRQFSNSRSEMNVSTLELGDSALYLCASSLGVETQYFGPGTRLLVL.

The chain links TRBV9 to TRBJ2-7; TRBD2 is a possible D gene (7 bases). The CDR3 has 17 residues. With 0 bases removed from V and 1 base from J, the gap between germline ends came to 17 bases. Per the germline V gene, CDR1 is SGDLS and CDR2 is YYNGEE. The CDR3 DNA reads TGTGCCAGCAGCGTAGTGATAGGGGCGGGGGCATCCTACGAGCAGTACTTC. Protein sequence: CASSVVIGAGASYEQYF.

The rearrangement joins TRBV19 to TRBJ2-7, with 8 bases aligning to TRBD2. CDR1 is LNHDA, CDR2 SQIVND, per germline (reference sequence). After removal of 5 bases from V and 4 bases from J, the junction contained 7 bases not matched to a gene. The CDR3 is 14 residues long. As DNA, the CDR3 is TGTGCCAGTAGTCAACGGGAGGGGATTTACGAGCAGTACTTC. It yields the protein CASSQREGIYEQYF.

The chain couples TRBV5-1 to TRBJ2-6; D gene unclear. V was trimmed by 4 bases and J by 0 bases, leaving 11 bases between them. Germline-derived CDR1 and CDR2 are SGHRS and YFSETQ. The CDR3 has 16 amino acids. The CDR3 nucleotides read TGCGCCAGCAGCCATGGTCTGGCCTCTGGGGCCAACGTCCTGACTTTC. This sequence encodes CASSHGLASGANVLTF.

The gene calls are TRBV28 and TRBJ2-1; D is unclear. The germline CDR1 and CDR2 sequences are MDHEN and SYDVKM. Trimming stripped 3 bases from V and 6 bases from J, with 6 bases between. The CDR3 runs to 12 residues. CDR3 region: CASSLVGNEQFF. CDR3 sequence (DNA): TGTGCCAGCAGTTTGGTGGGCAATGAGCAGTTCTTC.

This chain uses TRBV28 with TRBJ2-7; D gene ambiguous. The CDR3 has 13 residues. Germline V gene lookup returns CDR1 MDHEN and CDR2 SYDVKM. Trimming removed 3 bases at V and 3 bases at J, with 9 bases between. The DNA of the CDR3 is TGTGCCAGCAGTTTTTTAAGAGACTACGAGCAGTACTTC. Translating gives CASSFLRDYEQYF. Full variable domain (remainder filled in from reference TRBV28 and TRBJ2-7): DVKVTQSSRYLVKRTGEKVFLECVQDMDHENMFWYRQDPGLGLRLIYFSYDVKMKEKGDIPEGYSVSREKKERFSLILESASTNQTSMYLCASSFLRDYEQYFGPGTRLTVT.